Shown below are 13 T cell receptor beta chains from a single sample sequenced in a study of STAT5B mutations in CD4+ large granular lymphocyte leukemia. The protocol was immunoSEQ multiplex PCR, while the TCRdb copy is restricted to in-frame clones and leaves out a portion. The repertoire consists of approximately 4,500 clones, with roughly 71% occurring once and the leading ten covering around 74%. The specimen sequenced was PBMCs. The receptors here all came from an older man with CD4+ T-cell large granular lymphocyte leukemia.

This rearrangement joins TRBV18 to TRBJ1-1; the match to TRBD1 covers 7 bases. Germline lookup yields CDR1 KGHSH and CDR2 LQKENI. The CDR3 is 14 amino acids. The V and J ends lost 6 bases and 0 bases, in that order; junction bases with no gene match: 4. CDR3 loop: CASSPGQLNTEAFF. CDR3 in DNA: TGTGCCAGCTCGCCGGGACAGCTGAACACTGAAGCTTTCTTT.

The chain recombines TRBV4-1 with TRBJ2-7, with TRBD2 matching over 8 bases. The J segment lost 5 bases and the V segment lost 5 bases, leaving 14 bases of the junction unmatched. The V gene's germline CDR1 is MGHRA and CDR2 YSYEKL. CDR3 length equals 16 residues. The CDR3 protein is CASSTTSGLTSNEQYF. The CDR3 region has the DNA TGCGCCAGCAGCACCACTAGCGGACTCACCTCGAACGAGCAGTACTTC.

The chain links TRBV7-8 to TRBJ2-1, with 10 nucleotides matching TRBD2. CDR3 length equals 15 residues. Germline CDR1 is SGHVS and CDR2 is FQNEAQ. The trim removed 5 bases at V and 8 bases at J, leaving 9 bases unmatched. The CDR3 reads CASSVGSGRFDEQFF. CDR3 coding DNA: TGTGCCAGCAGCGTTGGTAGCGGGAGGTTCGATGAGCAGTTCTTC.

The chain combines TRBV4-2 with TRBJ2-1; D might be TRBD2 (6 bases). With 0 bases removed from V and 7 bases from J, the gap between germline ends came to 19 bases. Germline CDR1 and CDR2: LGHNA and YNFKEQ. The CDR3 has 17 amino acids. The CDR3: CASSQDEPGRGLNEQFF. The CDR3 region has the DNA TGTGCCAGCAGCCAAGATGAGCCCGGGCGGGGCCTTAATGAGCAGTTCTTC.

This clone has just one count. The chain uses TRBV7-9 and TRBJ2-7; 11 bases match TRBD2. Germline lookup yields CDR1 SEHNR and CDR2 FQNEAQ (reference sequence). The CDR3 runs to 16 residues. V gave up 4 bases and J gave up 1 base; unmatched junction bases: 6. CDR3 residues: CASSSSGRYLSYEQYF. CDR3 in DNA: TGTGCCAGCAGCTCTAGCGGGAGGTACCTTTCCTACGAGCAGTACTTC.

This chain uses TRBV9 with TRBJ2-1; D not resolved. The germline V gene encodes CDR1 SGDLS and CDR2 YYNGEE. This CDR3 has 12 amino acids. Trimming shortened V by 4 bases and J by 6 bases, and 8 bases separated the two germline ends. CDR3 region: CASSPGSNEQFF. CDR3 sequence (DNA): TGTGCCAGCAGCCCAGGTTCCAATGAGCAGTTCTTC. Supplemented by reference TRBV9 and TRBJ2-1, the full variable domain reads DSGVTQTPKHLITATGQRVTLRCSPRSGDLSVYWYQQSLDQGLQFLIQYYNGEERAKGNILERFSAQQFPDLHSELNLSSLELGDSALYFCASSPGSNEQFFGPGTRLTVL.

The chain carries TRBV5-1 and TRBJ2-5; 11 bases agree with TRBD2. CDR3 length equals 18 residues. Germline CDR1 is SGHRS and CDR2 is YFSETQ. Germline trimming cut 3 bases from V and 5 bases from J; bases unmatched to any gene: 15. Here the CDR3 DNA reads TGCGCCAGCAGCTCCCGACTTAGCGGGGGGGTTACGCGGGAGACCCAGTACTTC. It encodes CASSSRLSGGVTRETQYF. Variable domain in full (rest from reference TRBV5-1 and TRBJ2-5): KAGVTQTPRYLIKTRGQQVTLSCSPISGHRSVSWYQQTPGQGLQFLFEYFSETQRNKGNFPGRFSGRQFSNSRSEMNVSTLELGDSALYLCASSSRLSGGVTRETQYFGPGTRLLVL.

This clone was detected once. The chain couples TRBV9 to TRBJ1-2; a possible D gene is TRBD1 (5 bases). Germline V gene lookup returns CDR1 SGDLS and CDR2 YYNGEE. The CDR3 runs to 13 residues. Trimming took off 4 bases at V and 3 bases at J, with 10 bases between the two ends. CDR3 DNA: TGTGCCAGCAGCCAGGGAAGTGACTATGGCTACACCTTC. Its protein is CASSQGSDYGYTF. The variable domain in full, with the rest retrieved from reference TRBV9 and TRBJ1-2, is DSGVTQTPKHLITATGQRVTLRCSPRSGDLSVYWYQQSLDQGLQFLIQYYNGEERAKGNILERFSAQQFPDLHSELNLSSLELGDSALYFCASSQGSDYGYTFGSGTRLTVV.

The chain uses TRBV5-8 and TRBJ1-5, with TRBD1 matching 8 bases. The CDR3 runs to 16 residues. Germline V gene lookup returns CDR1 SGHTS and CDR2 YDEGEE. V gave up 3 bases and J gave up 2 bases; unmatched junction bases: 7. The CDR3 coding sequence is TGTGCCAGCAGCTCTCTGACAGGGGAAGGCAATCAGCCCCAGCATTTT. It codes for CASSSLTGEGNQPQHF.

This clone has more than one count but fewer than ten. The V gene is TRBV6-5, the J gene TRBJ1-2; weak D call: TRBD1 (6 bases). V was pared by 6 bases and J by 0 bases, with 14 bases between. Germline CDR1 reads MNHEY; CDR2 reads SVGAGI. This CDR3 has 15 residues. The CDR3 reads CASSLGQTANYGYTF. CDR3 DNA: TGTGCCAGCAGCCTCGGACAGACTGCTAACTATGGCTACACCTTC.

CDR3 nucleotides: TGTGCCAGCAGCCAATGGCAGGGCAGTCCTGAAGCTTTCTTT. Translating gives CASSQWQGSPEAFF. This chain connects TRBV14 to TRBJ1-1; the D gene is possibly TRBD1 (5 bases). CDR1 and CDR2 (germline): SGHDN, FVKESK. The germline V and J ends were trimmed by 2 bases and 6 bases, with 13 bases remaining between them. CDR3 length: 14 residues.

V and J are TRBV30 and TRBJ2-2, with 9 bases matching TRBD1. Germline CDR1 GTSNPN, CDR2 SVGIG (reference sequence). This CDR3 contains 14 residues. Unmatched junction bases numbered 2, after V lost 3 bases and J lost 3 bases. The CDR3 loop is CAWRRTGDTGELFF. In DNA, the CDR3 is TGTGCCTGGAGACGGACAGGGGACACCGGGGAGCTGTTTTTT.

The rearrangement links TRBV9 to TRBJ2-2, with unresolved D. The V end was cut by 0 bases, the J end by 2 bases, with 2 bases between. Germline V lookup: CDR1 SGDLS, CDR2 YYNGEE. The CDR3 sequence is 13 residues long. DNA of the CDR3: TGTGCCAGCAGCGTAGGAAACACCGGGGAGCTGTTTTTT. This codes for CASSVGNTGELFF.